The following is a TCR beta chain sequence with its context. This clonotype was recorded many times. The target of this receptor is not known. Base qualities are not provided; no much larger clone lies one nucleotide away. The data stem from a study of CD8 T cells in ankylosing spondylitis (dated by TCRdb to 2016 to 2017). As for the study more broadly: The study set out to find disease-linked TCR variants by profiling T cell receptor beta repertoires in ankylosing spondylitis patients and healthy donors. Peripheral blood was sampled, and synovial fluid was additionally collected from ankylosing spondylitis patients. The whole study cohort included roughly 110 healthy donors and roughly 24 ankylosing spondylitis patients. General study outcomes and caveats: Some of the motif variants had been reported before in the synovial fluid and blood of reactive arthritis patients, a finding that suggests common disease-initiation mechanisms. Significant enrichment of the disease-linked clones was reported in matched synovial fluid samples from ankylosing spondylitis patients. In peripheral blood, the disease-linked clones were found at relatively low frequencies and had a CD8+ phenotype. Blood from ankylosing spondylitis patients appeared to be characterized by a TCR beta motif made up of under ten highly homologous amino acid variants.

Sequencing took place on an Illumina HiSeq 2500. Quantitative 5'-RACE with molecular barcodes was used to prepare TCR beta libraries. Per the source publication's procedure: Disease-linked TCR variants were identified with a new computational method built on a probabilistic model of VDJ rearrangement. The public reads were reprocessed in TCRdb via fastp at Q25 and MiXCR, keeping in-frame beta chains. Rows are unified per CDR3 protein, each entry keeping the most common DNA and genes. TCRdb's processing, not the authors' own work, is the source of the V and J calls. For this sample the table gives some 220,000 distinct CDR3 sequences, of which over 7% were detected only once. The biggest ten clones account for around 5.1% of the sample. Spanning cysteine to phenylalanine, the CDR3 consists of 11 amino acids. Only CDR3 DNA remains: 33 bases, in frame from the first base. V drops 5 bases and J drops 12 bases, leaving 8 bases in between.

This chain is built from TRBV12-3 or TRBV12-4 and TRBJ1-6; the D region possibly corresponds to TRBD1 (5 bases align). This receptor was obtained from a female donor with ankylosing spondylitis or in good health (not recorded which). Material for sequencing was blood, either unsorted or a sorted T cell fraction (not recorded which). The nucleotide sequence is given as TGTGCCAGCAGTGGCGGGGGACCCCTCCACTTT. This encodes CASSGGGPLHF.